The 21 T cell receptor beta chains reported below all come from one sample, sequenced in a study of blood T cell repertoires in COVID-19. Data came from immunoSEQ multiplex PCR; TCRdb stores just in-frame clones and leaves some out. This sample yields a few hundred thousand clones, of which 90% are seen a single time; 0.95% to 1.3% belongs to the top ten. Sequencing was performed on peripheral blood. The origin of the receptors is a woman aged 40 to 50 with COVID-19, enrolled during active disease.

The genes are TRBV2 and TRBJ2-2; no definite D call. Trimming took 8 bases from V and 1 from J, leaving 8 bases between them. The V gene's germline CDR1 is SNHLY and CDR2 FYNNEI. The CDR3 has 13 amino acids. CDR3 protein: CASQTQNTGELFF. CDR3 nucleotide sequence: TGTGCCAGCCAGACACAGAACACCGGGGAGCTGTTTTTT.

J is TRBJ2-2 and V is TRBV3-1 (or the pseudogene TRBV3-2); D possibly corresponds to TRBD2 (6 bases). The CDR3 totals 17 residues. Germline CDR1 and CDR2: LGHDT and YNNKEL (reference sequence). The V gene lost 1 base and the J gene lost 1 base, with 13 bases spanning the gap. In DNA form, the CDR3 reads TGTGCCAGCAGCCAAGTGTCCGGGAGACTGAACACCGGGGAGCTGTTTTTT. Amino acids: CASSQVSGRLNTGELFF.

The chain carries TRBV27 and TRBJ2-7; TRBD2 is a possible D gene (5 bases). The CDR3 totals 13 residues. The V and J ends lost 3 bases and 2 bases respectively, with 8 bases between them. Germline assignment: CDR1 MNHEY and CDR2 SMNVEV (reference sequence). In DNA, the CDR3 is TGTGCCAGCAGTTTCAGCGGCACCTACGAGCAGTACTTC. Protein product: CASSFSGTYEQYF.

The chain carries TRBV7-9 and TRBJ1-6, with D perhaps matching TRBD1 (6 bases). From germline, CDR1 is SEHNR and CDR2 FQNEAQ (reference sequence). CDR3 length: 14 residues. With 6 bases removed from V and 6 bases from J, the gap between germline ends came to 12 bases. The CDR3 DNA reads as TGTGCCAGCAGGTCGGGGGGGCTTAATTCACCCCTCCACTTT. It translates to CASRSGGLNSPLHF.

V is TRBV30 and J is TRBJ1-2; a weak D match, TRBD1 (5 bases). The CDR3 has 13 residues. Trimming removed 2 bases from V and 6 bases from J, with 13 bases in between. Per the germline V gene, CDR1 is GTSNPN and CDR2 is SVGIG (reference sequence). Here the CDR3 DNA reads TGTGCCTGGAGTCTCCCGGCAGGGAATGGCTACACCTTC. This sequence encodes CAWSLPAGNGYTF.

The gene calls are TRBV5-6 and TRBJ1-5; D perhaps matches TRBD1 (6 bases). The CDR3 is made up of 16 amino acids. Germline CDR1 reads SGHDT; CDR2 reads YYEEEE. V gave up 2 bases and J gave up 2 bases, with 14 bases separating them. This CDR3 reads CASSLQQGMGNQPQHF. The CDR3 nucleotides are TGTGCCAGCAGCTTACAACAGGGAATGGGCAATCAGCCCCAGCATTTT.

The gene calls are TRBV6-5 and TRBJ1-5; D might be TRBD1 (6 bases). The germline V gene encodes CDR1 MNHEY and CDR2 SVGAGI. V lost 7 bases and J 5 bases, leaving 12 bases between the germline ends. The CDR3 is made up of 13 amino acids. The CDR3: CASTRKGDQPQHF. The CDR3, as DNA: TGTGCCAGCACCCGGAAGGGGGATCAGCCCCAGCATTTT.

The chain is built from TRBV28 and TRBJ1-1; TRBD1 agrees at 7 bases. The CDR3 is 13 residues long. V dropped 6 bases and J dropped 7; count of bases not matched to a gene: 8. Germline V CDR1 and CDR2: MDHEN, SYDVKM. The CDR3 DNA reads as TGTGCCAGCAGGACAGGGTCCAATAGTGAAGCTTTCTTT. This gives the protein CASRTGSNSEAFF.

J is TRBJ2-2 and V is TRBV28; no clear D gene. Germline V gives CDR1 MDHEN, CDR2 SYDVKM. The CDR3 is 13 amino acids. V was shortened by 5 bases and J by 4 bases, with 8 bases between the two germline ends. The DNA for the CDR3 is TGTGCCAGCAGTATCACCGGCACCGGGGAGCTGTTTTTT. Translated: CASSITGTGELFF.

This clone was detected only once. The same CDR3 arises from other DNA sequences in this sample as well. The V gene is TRBV20-1, the J gene TRBJ2-3; no clear D. V was cut by 3 bases and J by 6 bases, with 4 bases left in between. This CDR3 is 10 amino acids long. CDR1 is DFQATT and CDR2 is SNEGSKA in the germline V gene (reference sequence). The CDR3 here is CSASADTQYF. The CDR3 nucleotides are TGCAGTGCTAGTGCGGATACGCAGTATTTT.

The chain couples TRBV2 to TRBJ2-3, with 9 bases fitting TRBD2. Germline V gene sequence: CDR1 SNHLY, CDR2 FYNNEI. V lost 5 bases to trimming and J lost 2 bases; unmatched junction nucleotides: 2. There are 14 residues in the CDR3. The CDR3 DNA reads as TGTGCCAGCAGTAAGGGACTAGCCACAGATACGCAGTATTTT. Its protein product is CASSKGLATDTQYF.

V is TRBV6-6 and J is TRBJ1-6; the D is unclear. V gave up 6 bases and J gave up 0 bases, with 9 bases separating them. This CDR3 region has 15 residues. Germline V gene lookup returns CDR1 MNHNY and CDR2 SVGAGI (reference sequence). CDR3 DNA: TGTGCCAGCAGCCAAATTAGCTCCTATAATTCACCCCTCCACTTT. Translation gives CASSQISSYNSPLHF.

This clone has a single count. This chain uses TRBV6-2 or TRBV6-3 with TRBJ2-2; TRBD2 aligns across 7 bases. CDR1 MNHEY and CDR2 SVGEGT come from the germline V gene. The CDR3 contains 17 residues. The junction had 6 bases not matched to a gene; V was cut back by 2 bases and J by 0 bases. CDR3 in amino acids: CASSYLGLAANTGELFF. CDR3 DNA sequence: TGTGCCAGCAGTTACCTGGGCCTAGCGGCGAACACCGGGGAGCTGTTTTTT.

This clone was picked up one time. The chain uses TRBV25-1 and TRBJ1-6; the D gene is possibly TRBD1 (6 bases). This CDR3 comprises 15 residues. With 4 bases removed from V and 5 bases from J, the gap between germline ends came to 12 bases. Germline lookup yields CDR1 MGHDK and CDR2 SYGVNS. CDR3 sequence reads: CASSAQRGNNSPLHF. The CDR3 DNA is TGTGCCAGCAGTGCCCAGAGGGGGAATAATTCACCCCTCCACTTT.

The gene calls are TRBV9 and TRBJ2-3; 8 bases agree with TRBD2. This CDR3 comprises 16 residues. Per the germline V gene, CDR1 is SGDLS and CDR2 is YYNGEE. V was clipped by 1 base and J by 1 base; unmatched bases: 5. For the CDR3, the DNA is TGTGCCAGCAGCGTATTATCTAGCGGGCGCACAGATACGCAGTATTTT. Its translation: CASSVLSSGRTDTQYF.

The J gene is TRBJ1-5, the V gene TRBV15; D gene uncertain. The length of the CDR3 is 15 residues. Germline V gives CDR1 LNHNV, CDR2 YYDKDF (reference sequence). Trimming shortened V by 3 bases and J by 2 bases, and 11 bases separated the two germline ends. For the CDR3, the DNA is TGTGCCACCAGCAGCTTATGGACTGGCAATCAGCCCCAGCATTTT. Residues: CATSSLWTGNQPQHF.

This chain joins TRBV6-2 or TRBV6-3 and TRBJ2-2, with 9 bases fitting TRBD1. V trimming: 6 bases; J trimming: 3 bases; junction bases outside the gene matches: 11. In germline, CDR1 is MNHEY, CDR2 SVGEGT. The CDR3 totals 17 residues. This chain's CDR3 is CASSRGQGMTDTGELFF. CDR3 nucleotide sequence: TGTGCCAGCAGCCGTGGACAGGGGATGACAGACACCGGGGAGCTGTTTTTT.

The rearrangement uses TRBV24-1 and TRBJ2-1; 11 nucleotides line up with TRBD1. This CDR3 is built from 17 residues. The ends lost 3 bases at V and 7 bases at J; junction bases unmatched: 10. Germline loops: CDR1 KGHDR, CDR2 SFDVKD. Here the CDR3 reads CATSDQTGQGARNEQFF. The CDR3 nucleotides read TGTGCCACCAGTGATCAAACCGGACAGGGGGCCAGGAATGAGCAGTTCTTC.

The chain joins TRBV28 to TRBJ1-1; tentative D call: TRBD1 (6 bases). V was trimmed by 7 bases and J by 1 base, leaving 13 bases between them. Germline CDR1 reads MDHEN; CDR2 reads SYDVKM. The CDR3 totals 14 residues. The CDR3 DNA reads as TGTGCCAGCACCGAGACAGGAGGGAACACTGAAGCTTTCTTT. The encoded protein is CASTETGGNTEAFF.

This clone was picked up one time. The rearrangement joins TRBV7-2 to TRBJ2-7; D unresolved. Germline lookup yields CDR1 SGHTA and CDR2 FQGNSA. The CDR3 extends over 15 amino acids. The V end lost 5 bases, the J end lost 3 bases, and 17 bases lay between the germline ends. The chain's CDR3 is CASSTRANPGYEQYF. The CDR3 DNA follows: TGTGCCAGCAGCACCAGAGCCAATCCGGGCTACGAGCAGTACTTC.

The chain uses TRBV7-9 and TRBJ1-4, with a weak D call TRBD1 (6 bases). The ends were cut back, 5 bases at V and 10 bases at J, with 14 bases in the middle. This CDR3 has 13 residues. The germline CDR1 and CDR2 sequences are SEHNR and FQNEAQ (reference sequence). The CDR3 protein is CASSLRGEGKLFF. For the CDR3, the DNA is TGTGCCAGCAGCCTCAGGGGCGAGGGAAAACTGTTTTTT.